These 9 T cell receptor beta chains were all obtained from the same sample, sequenced in a study of early T cells in non-severe SARS-CoV-2 infection. TCRdb reanalysed the 5' RACE reads using MiXCR and keeps one entry per CDR3 protein. The data show 25,000 to 30,000 distinct CDR3 sequences, roughly a tenth seen once. Sequencing was performed on whole blood. All receptors come from an adult who was a healthcare worker with PCR-confirmed SARS-CoV-2 infection or an uninfected control (not recorded which).

The chain carries TRBV5-6 and TRBJ1-1; 8 bases align to TRBD1. J was trimmed by 3 bases and V by 4 bases; bases with no gene match: 8. This CDR3 region has 15 residues. Germline V lookup: CDR1 SGHDT, CDR2 YYEEEE. The CDR3 loop is CASSKGTGWDTEAFF. In DNA, the CDR3 is TGTGCCAGCAGCAAGGGGACAGGTTGGGACACTGAAGCTTTCTTT.

The chain combines TRBV30 with TRBJ2-3, with TRBD2 as a possible D gene (6 bases). There are 17 residues in the CDR3. V lost 0 bases and J 2 bases, leaving 18 bases between the germline ends. CDR1 and CDR2 (germline): GTSNPN, SVGIG (reference sequence). The chain's CDR3 is CAWSVSVLGGDTDTQYF. The CDR3 DNA is TGTGCCTGGAGTGTATCCGTGTTGGGCGGGGACACAGATACGCAGTATTTT.

The CDR3 DNA is TGTGCCATGCGGGAAGGCTATAATTCACCCCTCCACTTT. The encoded protein is CAMREGYNSPLHF. The chain combines TRBV10-3 with TRBJ1-6; D is undetermined. V was shortened by 9 bases and J by 3 bases, with 9 bases between the two germline ends. Germline V gene data show CDR1 as ENHRY and CDR2 as SYGVKD. This CDR3 has 13 amino acids.

This clonotype was detected only a few times. The chain recombines TRBV10-3 with TRBJ2-1, with 8 bases lining up with TRBD1. V dropped 0 bases and J dropped 7; count of bases not matched to a gene: 8. Germline V gene sequence: CDR1 ENHRY, CDR2 SYGVKD. The CDR3 consists of 16 residues. CDR3 amino acids: CAISESSQGARNEQFF. In nucleotides, the CDR3 is TGTGCCATCAGTGAGTCGAGCCAGGGGGCGCGGAATGAGCAGTTCTTC.

This clonotype came up a few times. The V and J genes are TRBV19 and TRBJ1-4; 7 bases fit TRBD1. The V and J ends lost 3 bases and 7 bases, in that order; junction bases with no gene match: 8. The CDR3 is 15 residues long. Germline lookup yields CDR1 LNHDA and CDR2 SQIVND (reference sequence). CDR3 in amino acids: CASSILRQGVEKLFF. In DNA, the CDR3 is TGTGCCAGTAGTATTCTTAGACAGGGCGTTGAAAAACTGTTTTTT.

The gene calls are TRBV6-5 and TRBJ1-2, with a possible D match to TRBD1 (6 bases). The CDR3 extends over 13 amino acids. Trimming removed 2 bases from V and 2 bases from J, with 6 bases in between. Germline lookup yields CDR1 MNHEY and CDR2 SVGAGI. CDR3 amino acids: CASSYGQNYGYTF. As DNA, the CDR3 is TGTGCCAGCAGTTACGGACAGAACTATGGCTACACCTTC.

This clonotype was seen many times. The genes are TRBV4-1 and TRBJ1-2; no clear D. The CDR3 length is 13 residues. Trimming took 4 bases from V and 4 from J, leaving 10 bases between them. Germline loops: CDR1 MGHRA, CDR2 YSYEKL. This CDR3 reads CASSPDEGYGYTF. CDR3 nucleotide sequence: TGCGCCAGCAGCCCTGACGAGGGCTATGGCTACACCTTC.

This clonotype was observed a single time. The V gene is TRBV5-1, the J gene TRBJ1-5, with 8 bases identical to TRBD1. V trimming: 3 bases; J trimming: 5 bases; junction bases outside the gene matches: 4. This CDR3 contains 14 residues. Germline CDR1 SGHRS, CDR2 YFSETQ. CDR3 amino acids: CASSSQGADQPQHF. The CDR3 nucleotides are TGCGCCAGCAGCTCCCAGGGGGCGGATCAGCCCCAGCATTTT.

This clonotype has only a few counts. The genes are TRBV2 and TRBJ1-1; no clear D. The V gene lost 5 bases and the J gene lost 7 bases, with 11 bases spanning the gap. There are 12 residues in the CDR3. Germline assignment: CDR1 SNHLY and CDR2 FYNNEI. For the CDR3, the DNA is TGTGCCAGCAGTAAACAGAGTTATGAAGCTTTCTTT. The encoded protein is CASSKQSYEAFF.